A selection of T cell receptor beta chains follows, all from one sample in a study of technical replicates of blood from several donors. TCRdb keeps only in-frame clones here, not all; method: immunoSEQ multiplex PCR. The sample consists of around 49,000 clones, approximately 95% of them appearing once. Sequencing input: T cells isolated from PBMCs. The origin of the receptors is a human donor in good health. Each CDR3 is given without its conserved first and last residue.

v_call | cdr3_aa
TRBV6-5 | ASSSFGQGGGEKLF
TRBV9 | ASSARDSYYGYT
TRBV2 | ASEGGGRQPQH
TRBV7-9 | ASSLPSGSNLMQY
TRBV27 | ASSLSHREIHEQY
TRBV30 | AWSLMQNYEQY
TRBV6-5 | ASSYSGQFDEQY
TRBV7-2 | ASQEREVPPYEQY
TRBV30 | AGRDRGYGYT
TRBV13 | ASSFGGSGDTQY
TRBV4-2 | ASSQDLVLTLQH
TRBV7-7 | ASSLGLAAADTQY
TRBV5-4 | ASSLGLSNEKLF
TRBV19 | ASKDSEGIYDEKLF
TRBV11-2 | ASSLERTSYEQY
TRBV2 | ASNRDSDEKLF